Each of the 25 T cell receptor beta chains below was sequenced from the same sample in a study of identical twins. TCRdb passed the 5' RACE reads through MiXCR, listing each CDR3 protein once. The sample holds over 200,000 distinct CDR3 sequences, roughly 9.4% seen once. The sequencing input was memory (CD45RO+) T cells sorted from blood. These receptors were obtained from a woman under 30 in good health.

The chain couples TRBV6-2 or TRBV6-3 to TRBJ2-1; 12 bases match TRBD2. The germline V gene has CDR1 MNHEY and CDR2 SVGEGT. CDR3 size: 16 residues. V was clipped by 4 bases and J by 5 bases; unmatched bases: 6. As DNA, the CDR3 is TGTGCCAGCAGTTCGTTGACTAGCGGGAGACACAATGAGCAGTTCTTC. Translation: CASSSLTSGRHNEQFF.

The genes are TRBV6-5 and TRBJ2-1, with a weak D call TRBD1 (5 bases). Germline lookup yields CDR1 MNHEY and CDR2 SVGAGI. This CDR3 is 15 amino acids long. Trimming shortened V by 4 bases and J by 6 bases, and 16 bases separated the two germline ends. In nucleotides, the CDR3 is TGTGCCAGCAGTTCTCAGGGAATGGTACGCAATGAGCAGTTCTTC. Encoded protein: CASSSQGMVRNEQFF.

CDR3 in amino acids: CASSQDGYYEQYF. The CDR3 DNA sequence: TGTGCCAGCAGCCAGGACGGTTACTACGAGCAGTACTTC. The chain couples TRBV7-6 to TRBJ2-7; D not resolved. Germline-derived CDR1 and CDR2 are SGHVS and FNYEAQ. The length of the CDR3 is 13 residues. With 5 bases removed from V and 3 bases from J, the gap between germline ends came to 11 bases. Full variable domain (outside the CDR3, taken from reference TRBV7-6 and TRBJ2-7): GAGVSQSPRYKVTKRGQDVALRCDPISGHVSLYWYRQALGQGPEFLTYFNYEAQQDKSGLPNDRFSAERPEGSISTLTIQRTEQRDSAMYRCASSQDGYYEQYFGPGTRLTVT.

This clonotype came up a few times. J is TRBJ2-5 and V is TRBV19; 9 nucleotides match TRBD1. This CDR3 is built from 14 residues. Per the germline V gene, CDR1 is LNHDA and CDR2 is SQIVND (reference sequence). V trimming: 6 bases; J trimming: 4 bases; junction bases outside the gene matches: 6. CDR3 bases: TGTGCCAGTAGGGGACAGGGAGGTAGAGAGACCCAGTACTTC. This encodes CASRGQGGRETQYF. The variable domain in full, with the rest retrieved from reference TRBV19 and TRBJ2-5, is DGGITQSPKYLFRKEGQNVTLSCEQNLNHDAMYWYRQDPGQGLRLIYYSQIVNDFQKGDIAEGYSVSREKKESFPLTVTSAQKNPTAFYLCASRGQGGRETQYFGPGTRLLVL.

This clonotype was picked up a small number of times. The chain links TRBV6-2 or TRBV6-3 to TRBJ2-3; D call uncertain. Trimming cost V 2 bases and J 2 bases, with 8 bases left between them. Germline CDR1 reads MNHEY; CDR2 reads SVGEGT. This CDR3 contains 14 residues. CDR3 sequence (DNA): TGTGCCAGCAGTTACCAGGCAGCCACAGATACGCAGTATTTT. Its translation: CASSYQAATDTQYF.

This clonotype has just a few counts. The chain combines TRBV6-1 with TRBJ2-1, with D perhaps matching TRBD2 (6 bases). V gave up 9 bases and J gave up 7 bases, with 13 bases separating them. This CDR3 is 12 amino acids long. CDR1 and CDR2 (germline): MNHNS, SASEGT. The CDR3, as DNA: TGTGCCAGTCGGACCCGGGGGAATGAGCAGTTCTTC. This sequence encodes CASRTRGNEQFF.

This clonotype appeared a few times. The V and J genes are TRBV20-1 and TRBJ1-1, with 8 nucleotides matching TRBD1. The ends lost 5 bases at V and 5 bases at J; junction bases unmatched: 7. Germline lookup yields CDR1 DFQATT and CDR2 SNEGSKA (reference sequence). CDR3 length equals 13 residues. This CDR3 reads CSARGQVQTEAFF. CDR3 DNA sequence: TGCAGTGCTCGGGGACAGGTACAGACTGAAGCTTTCTTT.

This clonotype has a count of ten or more. The rearrangement joins TRBV5-5 to TRBJ2-2, with D unresolved. CDR1 and CDR2 (germline): SGHKS, YYEKEE (reference sequence). CDR3 length: 16 amino acids. V shed 3 bases and J shed 0 bases, with 12 bases lying between them. The CDR3 region is CASSWGRTANTGELFF. The CDR3 nucleotides read TGTGCCAGCAGCTGGGGAAGGACGGCGAACACCGGGGAGCTGTTTTTT.

The sample holds many counts of this clonotype. The J gene is TRBJ2-2, the V gene TRBV7-8; no definite D call. Per germline, CDR1 SGHVS and CDR2 FQNEAQ. The germline V and J ends were trimmed by 5 bases and 0 bases, with 7 bases remaining between them. The CDR3 loop spans 14 amino acids. The CDR3 spells CASSRTANTGELFF. Here the CDR3 DNA reads TGTGCCAGCAGCCGAACAGCGAACACCGGGGAGCTGTTTTTT.

This clonotype has more than one count but fewer than ten. The chain employs TRBV3-1 and TRBJ1-2; perhaps TRBD1 as D (5 bases). CDR1 LGHDT and CDR2 YNNKEL come from the germline V gene (reference sequence). V lost 5 bases to trimming and J lost 2 bases, with 18 bases between them. CDR3 length equals 16 residues. For the CDR3, the DNA is TGTGCCAGCAGCTCGGAGGCCCAGGGAGGGAACTATGGCTACACCTTC. This codes for CASSSEAQGGNYGYTF.

This clonotype was detected many times. V is TRBV6-5 and J is TRBJ2-7; 10 bases fit TRBD2. Germline trimming cut 2 bases from V and 5 bases from J; bases unmatched to any gene: 6. The CDR3 contains 15 residues. The germline CDR1 and CDR2 sequences are MNHEY and SVGAGI. DNA of the CDR3: TGTGCCAGCAGTTACGTGGTAGCGGGAGGCCACGAGCAGTACTTC. Translation gives CASSYVVAGGHEQYF.

This clonotype was seen a few times. The CDR3 sequence: CASSLLLDHEQFF. The DNA for the CDR3 is TGTGCCAGCAGTTTACTCCTAGACCATGAGCAGTTCTTC. The rearrangement joins TRBV12-3 or TRBV12-4 to TRBJ2-1; D gene unclear. V was trimmed by 2 bases and J by 8 bases, leaving 10 bases between them. The CDR3 runs to 13 residues.

The chain recombines TRBV14 with TRBJ1-1; no clear D. Per the germline V gene, CDR1 is SGHDN and CDR2 is FVKESK. This CDR3 is 13 amino acids long. With 4 bases removed from V and 3 bases from J, the gap between germline ends came to 9 bases. CDR3 bases: TGTGCCAGCAGCCTCCGGACGCACACTGAAGCTTTCTTT. As protein: CASSLRTHTEAFF.

This clonotype was counted many times. The rearrangement joins TRBV5-1 to TRBJ2-1, with D perhaps matching TRBD1 (6 bases). CDR3 length equals 15 residues. Looked up from germline, CDR1 is SGHRS and CDR2 is YFSETQ. Trimming removed 0 bases from V and 5 bases from J, with 12 bases in between. The CDR3 is CASSLVVQGHNEQFF. The CDR3 nucleotides read TGCGCCAGCAGCTTGGTCGTCCAGGGGCACAATGAGCAGTTCTTC.

This clonotype was observed a few times. The rearrangement links TRBV25-1 to TRBJ2-7, with 11 bases aligning to TRBD1. Trimming removed 2 bases from V and 4 bases from J; junction bases left unmatched: 4. Germline V gene sequence: CDR1 MGHDK, CDR2 SYGVNS. The CDR3 is made up of 15 amino acids. The CDR3 region has the DNA TGTGCCAGCAGTGAACCCGGGACAGGGGGTTACGAGCAGTACTTC. As protein: CASSEPGTGGYEQYF.

There are a few counts of this clonotype. The chain employs TRBV6-5 and TRBJ1-4; D is unclear. The CDR3 spans 14 residues. Trimming shortened V by 2 bases and J by 0 bases, and 4 bases separated the two germline ends. Germline loops: CDR1 MNHEY, CDR2 SVGAGI. The CDR3 sequence: CASSYISTNEKLFF. The CDR3 DNA follows: TGTGCCAGCAGTTACATCTCAACTAATGAAAAACTGTTTTTT.

The sample holds a few counts of this clonotype. The J gene is TRBJ1-1, the V gene TRBV6-1, with D tentatively TRBD1 (5 bases). Trimming removed 6 bases at V and 1 base at J, with 18 bases between. The CDR3 contains 16 residues. The germline CDR1 and CDR2 sequences are MNHNS and SASEGT. The CDR3 nucleotides are TGTGCCAGCAGCCCGAGCGGGGGTCGAAGGAACACTGAAGCTTTCTTT. Protein product: CASSPSGGRRNTEAFF.

This clonotype occurred a few times. The chain recombines TRBV4-2 with TRBJ2-2; D is undetermined. Trimming shortened V by 6 bases and J by 5 bases, and 7 bases separated the two germline ends. CDR1 and CDR2 (germline): LGHNA, YNFKEQ. This CDR3 region has 12 residues. Here the CDR3 reads CASRLPTGELFF. CDR3 DNA: TGTGCCAGCAGACTACCTACCGGGGAGCTGTTTTTT.

This clonotype was recorded a few times. The genes are TRBV4-3 and TRBJ2-2, with 9 bases fitting TRBD1. V was pared by 2 bases and J by 6 bases, with 10 bases of the junction left unmatched. The CDR3 runs 17 residues. CDR1 LGHNA and CDR2 YSLEER come from the germline V gene. This CDR3 reads CASSQFTGGGMPGELFF. In nucleotides, the CDR3 is TGCGCCAGCAGCCAATTTACAGGGGGCGGGATGCCCGGGGAGCTGTTTTTT.

The gene calls are TRBV9 and TRBJ2-1; TRBD2 aligns across 12 bases. CDR1 and CDR2 from the germline V gene are SGDLS and YYNGEE. This CDR3 has 15 residues. V trimming: 6 bases; J trimming: 8 bases; junction bases outside the gene matches: 9. The CDR3 nucleotides read TGTGCCAGCAACCCTAGCGGGGGGGAAGACGATGAGCAGTTCTTC. This sequence encodes CASNPSGGEDDEQFF.

In its sample, this clonotype was seen a few times. The genes are TRBV19 and TRBJ2-5; unclear D gene. CDR1 is LNHDA and CDR2 is SQIVND in the germline V gene (reference sequence). The CDR3 length is 13 residues. The ends were cut back, 7 bases at V and 1 base at J, with 10 bases in the middle. The CDR3 DNA is TGTGCCAGTAACAACTCTCCCCAAGAGACCCAGTACTTC. Amino acids: CASNNSPQETQYF.

The chain has TRBV5-6 and TRBJ2-7, with TRBD1 as a possible D gene (5 bases). Looked up from germline, CDR1 is SGHDT and CDR2 is YYEEEE. The CDR3 sequence is 15 residues long. The ends were cut back, 3 bases at V and 3 bases at J, with 16 bases in the middle. The CDR3 sequence is CASSWWLGEYYEQYF. In nucleotides, the CDR3 is TGTGCCAGCAGCTGGTGGTTAGGGGAATACTACGAGCAGTACTTC.

The sample holds a few counts of this clonotype. The V call is TRBV11-2, the J call TRBJ1-4; no firm D call. CDR1 is SGHAT, CDR2 FQNNGV, per germline. The CDR3 covers 14 residues. Trimming removed 1 base at V and 8 bases at J, with 11 bases between. As DNA, the CDR3 is TGTGCCAGCAGCTTAGGTCCTTTCGGGGAAAAACTGTTTTTT. It yields the protein CASSLGPFGEKLFF.

This clonotype appeared a few times. The CDR3 region is CASSLGATSGTQETQYF. CDR3 sequence (DNA): TGTGCCAGCAGTTTAGGCGCGACTAGCGGAACGCAAGAGACCCAGTACTTC. This chain connects TRBV6-2 or TRBV6-3 to TRBJ2-5, with 9 bases aligning to TRBD2. The CDR3 runs to 17 residues. V lost 4 bases and J lost 2; bases outside the gene matches: 11. The germline gives CDR1 MNHEY, CDR2 SVGEGT.

V is TRBV7-2 and J is TRBJ2-5, with 9 bases fitting TRBD1. Per germline, CDR1 SGHTA and CDR2 FQGNSA. The junction had 7 bases not matched to a gene; V was cut back by 3 bases and J by 5 bases. This CDR3 comprises 15 residues. CDR3 nucleotide sequence: TGTGCCAGCAGCTTTGGGACAGGGAGGGTCGAGACCCAGTACTTC. This gives the protein CASSFGTGRVETQYF.